The 22 T cell receptor beta chains below were found in one sample sequenced in a study of cytomegalovirus exposure and HLA in healthy donors (dated by TCRdb to 2017 to 2019). Library prep was done by the immunoSEQ multiplex PCR assay. For the multiplex PCR, a mixture combining 60 forward primers for TCR Vbeta segments and 13 reverse primers for TCR Jbeta segments was used. TCRdb's version of the immuneACCESS table is confined to in-frame rearrangements and falls short of the full clone set. An unresolved V gene accounts for under half of the shortfall where checked; the remainder is of unknown origin. This sample gives about 82,000 clones in total; roughly a tenth of them show up just once. Almost 25% of the sample is held by the ten biggest clonotypes. Material: PBMCs. Receptor source: a man in his 60s in good health and CMV-seropositive.

The V call is TRBV14, the J call TRBJ2-3; D is unclear. The germline CDR1 and CDR2 sequences are SGHDN and FVKESK. V gave up 1 base and J gave up 7 bases, with 6 bases separating them. The CDR3 covers 12 residues. DNA for the CDR3: TGTGCCAGCAGCCAAGGCCACTATACGCAGTATTTT. This sequence encodes CASSQGHYTQYF.

The chain recombines TRBV5-1 with TRBJ2-1; 11 positions match TRBD2. V shed 4 bases, J shed 0 bases, and the junction held 3 bases outside the gene matches. The CDR3 runs 16 residues. The germline gives CDR1 SGHRS, CDR2 YFSETQ. CDR3 nucleotide sequence: TGCGCCAGCAGCAGGACTAGCGGGCTCTCCTACAATGAGCAGTTCTTC. It is translated as CASSRTSGLSYNEQFF.

The V call is TRBV5-6, the J call TRBJ2-7, with D perhaps matching TRBD2 (6 bases). V was shortened by 1 base and J by 8 bases, with 19 bases between the two germline ends. Germline CDR1 SGHDT, CDR2 YYEEEE. The CDR3 has 15 amino acids. For the CDR3, the DNA is TGTGCCAGCAGCTTGAGAGGGGAGGTTCCTACGCAGCAGTACTTC. Protein sequence: CASSLRGEVPTQQYF.

This clone was counted a few times. The CDR3 DNA follows: TGCGCCAGCAGCGCCCAGGGGGACGGGGCAAATGATGAGCAGTTCTTC. This translates into CASSAQGDGANDEQFF. The chain joins TRBV5-1 to TRBJ2-1, with 7 bases fitting TRBD1. CDR1 and CDR2 (germline): SGHRS, YFSETQ. CDR3 size: 16 residues. V gave up 4 bases and J gave up 8 bases; unmatched junction bases: 15. Drawing the rest from reference TRBV5-1 and TRBJ2-1, the complete variable domain is KAGVTQTPRYLIKTRGQQVTLSCSPISGHRSVSWYQQTPGQGLQFLFEYFSETQRNKGNFPGRFSGRQFSNSRSEMNVSTLELGDSALYLCASSAQGDGANDEQFFGPGTRLTVL.

The chain uses TRBV15 and TRBJ2-7; D might be TRBD1 (6 bases). With 0 bases removed from V and 3 bases from J, the gap between germline ends came to 9 bases. The CDR3 contains 14 residues. The V gene's germline CDR1 is LNHNV and CDR2 YYDKDF (reference sequence). This CDR3 is CATSRERDIYEQYF. The CDR3 nucleotides read TGTGCCACCAGCAGAGAACGGGACATCTACGAGCAGTACTTC.

A few counts support this clone. This chain joins TRBV11-3 and TRBJ2-5, with D maybe TRBD2 (5 bases). Trimming took 2 bases from V and 7 from J, leaving 11 bases between them. Germline CDR1 SGHNT, CDR2 YENEEA. The CDR3 length is 13 residues. The CDR3 DNA follows: TGTGCCAGCAGCTTAAACGACGGAGGGACCCAGTACTTC. It translates to CASSLNDGGTQYF.

On this clone itself: The germline gene is not matched at one end of the junction; a read error may be the cause. The sample contains more than one DNA sequence encoding this CDR3. J is TRBJ2-7 and V is TRBV25-1, with TRBD2 matching over 7 bases. Per germline, CDR1 MGHDK and CDR2 SYGVNS. The CDR3 contains 12 residues. The CDR3 region has the DNA TGTGCAAGCAGTGGGGGGGTTTACGAGCAGTACTTC. It specifies CASSGGVYEQYF.

J is TRBJ1-1 and V is TRBV5-6; the D is unclear. The V and J ends lost 1 base and 5 bases respectively, with 6 bases between them. The CDR3 extends over 12 amino acids. Germline V CDR1 and CDR2: SGHDT, YYEEEE. DNA for the CDR3: TGTGCCAGCAGCTTGACGGGGACTGAAGCTTTCTTT. Encoded protein: CASSLTGTEAFF.

This chain uses TRBV7-2 with TRBJ1-5; 7 bases map to TRBD1. This CDR3 is built from 19 residues. Losses at the gene ends were 5 bases for V and 1 base for J; bases not matched to a gene: 17. Germline values: CDR1 SGHTA, CDR2 FQGNSA. The CDR3 DNA reads as TGTGCCAGCAGCCCGACAGGGCGTAGGGGGACGGGGAGCAATCAGCCCCAGCATTTT. Residues: CASSPTGRRGTGSNQPQHF.

The chain joins TRBV28 to TRBJ1-5; D gene uncertain. Germline V gene lookup returns CDR1 MDHEN and CDR2 SYDVKM. The CDR3 length is 14 residues. V gave up 3 bases and J gave up 6 bases, with 12 bases separating them. As DNA, the CDR3 is TGTGCCAGCAGTTTTGTGTCCCAGTCTCAGCCCCAGCATTTT. Translation gives CASSFVSQSQPQHF.

The V and J genes are TRBV30 and TRBJ2-3, with 16 bases aligning to TRBD2. V shed 1 base and J 4 bases; nucleotides not matched to a gene: 5. CDR1 is GTSNPN, CDR2 SVGIG, per germline (reference sequence). The CDR3 consists of 17 residues. The CDR3 spells CAWSEGLAGGMADTQYF. The CDR3 nucleotides read TGTGCCTGGAGTGAGGGACTAGCGGGGGGGATGGCAGATACGCAGTATTTT.

This clone turned up a few times. CDR3 DNA sequence: TGCAGCGCCGACAGACAAAACACCGGGGAGCTGTTTTTT. It codes for CSADRQNTGELFF. The chain is built from TRBV29-1 and TRBJ2-2, with a weak D call TRBD1 (5 bases). The CDR3 totals 13 residues. Trimming shortened V by 7 bases and J by 2 bases, and 11 bases separated the two germline ends. Germline CDR1 reads SQVTM; CDR2 reads ANQGSEA.

V gene TRBV28 combines with J gene TRBJ2-5, with a weak D call TRBD1 (6 bases). The ends were cut back, 1 base at V and 13 bases at J, with 19 bases in the middle. The CDR3 is 14 residues long. Germline CDR1 reads MDHEN; CDR2 reads SYDVKM. DNA of the CDR3: TGTGCCAGCAGTTTATCCCTACAGGGAATGGGCCCGTACTTC. Its protein product is CASSLSLQGMGPYF. The full variable domain, completed using reference TRBV28 and TRBJ2-5, is DVKVTQSSRYLVKRTGEKVFLECVQDMDHENMFWYRQDPGLGLRLIYFSYDVKMKEKGDIPEGYSVSREKKERFSLILESASTNQTSMYLCASSLSLQGMGPYFGPGTRLLVL.

The chain combines TRBV5-6 with TRBJ2-3, with D possibly being TRBD2 (5 bases). The CDR3 sequence is 15 residues long. Trimming took 0 bases from V and 2 from J, leaving 10 bases between them. CDR1 is SGHDT, CDR2 YYEEEE, per germline. The CDR3 coding sequence is TGTGCCAGCAGCTTGGAATCGGGATACACAGATACGCAGTATTTT. Its protein is CASSLESGYTDTQYF. Drawing the rest from reference TRBV5-6 and TRBJ2-3, the complete variable domain is DAGVTQSPTHLIKTRGQQVTLRCSPKSGHDTVSWYQQALGQGPQFIFQYYEEEERQRGNFPDRFSGHQFPNYSSELNVNALLLGDSALYLCASSLESGYTDTQYFGPGTRLTVL.

The rearrangement joins TRBV29-1 to TRBJ2-6; the match to TRBD2 covers 8 bases. Germline lookup yields CDR1 SQVTM and CDR2 ANQGSEA. This CDR3 has 15 amino acids. The CDR3 DNA sequence: TGCACATACACGGGGGGGATAGGGGGGGCCAACGTCCTGACTTTC. Residues: CTYTGGIGGANVLTF.

This clone came up a few times. The chain links TRBV2 to TRBJ2-1, with 8 bases lining up with TRBD1. Germline loops: CDR1 SNHLY, CDR2 FYNNEI. V gave up 8 bases and J gave up 6 bases; unmatched junction bases: 9. The CDR3 is 14 amino acids. The CDR3 nucleotides read TGTGCCAGCTCGGGTCAGGGGGCAGGCAATGAGCAGTTCTTC. This sequence encodes CASSGQGAGNEQFF.

This clone was detected a few times. The chain employs TRBV30 and TRBJ2-3; possibly TRBD2 for D (5 bases). Looked up from germline, CDR1 is GTSNPN and CDR2 is SVGIG (reference sequence). The CDR3 runs to 14 residues. V lost 0 bases, J lost 6 bases, and 13 bases lay in between. The CDR3 region has the DNA TGTGCCTGGAGTGTAGCCGGGGTGAGGGATACGCAGTATTTT. Protein product: CAWSVAGVRDTQYF.

This clone appeared a few times. J is TRBJ2-7 and V is TRBV5-6; the match to TRBD1 covers 11 bases. CDR1 SGHDT and CDR2 YYEEEE come from the germline V gene. The length of the CDR3 is 16 residues. CDR3 protein: CASSLAIRTGGYGQYV. CDR3 in DNA: TGTGCCAGCAGCTTGGCGATTAGGACAGGGGGCTACGGGCAGTACGTC.

The gene calls are TRBV19 and TRBJ2-7; D might be TRBD1 (5 bases). This CDR3 comprises 15 residues. The ends were cut back, 3 bases at V and 1 base at J, with 13 bases in the middle. CDR1 is LNHDA, CDR2 SQIVND, per germline (reference sequence). This chain's CDR3 is CASSIRRGNSYEQYF. CDR3 DNA: TGTGCCAGTAGTATTCGTAGGGGAAATTCCTACGAGCAGTACTTC.

This clone was observed a handful of times. This chain joins TRBV28 and TRBJ1-4; TRBD1 might be the D (5 bases). Germline CDR1 MDHEN, CDR2 SYDVKM. Deletions cut 6 bases from V and 6 bases from J, with 23 bases between. CDR3 length: 17 residues. CDR3 residues: CASRITNLQVPDEKLFF. The CDR3 nucleotides read TGTGCCAGCAGGATTACTAATTTACAGGTACCAGATGAAAAACTGTTTTTT. The whole variable domain, remainder taken from reference TRBV28 and TRBJ1-4, is DVKVTQSSRYLVKRTGEKVFLECVQDMDHENMFWYRQDPGLGLRLIYFSYDVKMKEKGDIPEGYSVSREKKERFSLILESASTNQTSMYLCASRITNLQVPDEKLFFGSGTQLSVL.

V gene TRBV7-8 combines with J gene TRBJ2-7, with a possible D match to TRBD2 (6 bases). Germline V gene sequence: CDR1 SGHVS, CDR2 FQNEAQ. The V end lost 2 bases, the J end lost 0 bases, and 14 bases lay between the germline ends. The CDR3 has 16 residues. CDR3 region: CASSLSRSGGSYEQYF. The CDR3, as DNA: TGTGCCAGCAGCTTATCGCGTAGCGGAGGCTCCTACGAGCAGTACTTC.

This clone was seen a handful of times. The rearrangement uses TRBV5-1 and TRBJ1-3, with D possibly TRBD1 on 5 matching bases. Germline loops: CDR1 SGHRS, CDR2 YFSETQ. Trimming pared 0 bases from V and 8 bases from J, leaving 21 bases between. The CDR3 runs 17 residues. The CDR3 nucleotides read TGCGCCAGCAGCTTGGACCCAGGGAGGGTCCGGGGAGACACCATATATTTT. This sequence encodes CASSLDPGRVRGDTIYF.